This TCR beta chain was sequenced during a study of blood T cells in healthy people across ages. A minimum of 6 micrograms of total RNA was extracted per sample. CDR3 length: 16 residues. The junction had 7 bases not matched to a gene; V was cut back by 4 bases and J by 4 bases. The germline gives CDR1 SGHTA, CDR2 FQGNSA. Regarding the study as a whole: Possibly confounding the expanded clonotype changes was the fact that donor CMV status was unknown.

This clonotype was picked up a small number of times. The antigen is unknown. For the second PCR, which ran for about 7 to 11 cycles, a sample-barcoded 5' primer and a J-beta primer mix were used. Each TCR beta cDNA got a 12-nucleotide random molecular identifier. Using its own MiXCR run on the 5' RACE reads, TCRdb lists one record per CDR3 protein. The data contain 1.5 million to 2 million distinct CDR3 sequences, about two fifths of them singletons. This TCR was recovered from a human donor in good health. This chain connects TRBV7-2 to TRBJ2-1, with 10 bases identical to TRBD2. Material for sequencing was blood. The CDR3 is CASSSSGGPYYNEQFF. As DNA, the CDR3 is TGTGCCAGCAGCTCTAGCGGGGGACCCTATTACAATGAGCAGTTCTTC.